This is a list of T cell receptor beta chains from one sample in a study of blood T cells in healthy people across ages. In TCRdb, the 5' RACE reads were re-called with MiXCR into one record per CDR3 protein. The sample has around 850,000 distinct CDR3 sequences; approximately 35% are singletons. The sample was blood. These receptors were collected from a man aged 18-30 years in good health. CDR3s include the opening cysteine and the closing phenylalanine or tryptophan. The order of the fields is clone size, V gene, D gene, J gene, CDR3 DNA, CDR3 protein. The D gene is left open where the match is weak. The size of a clone is reported for some rows only, either as once, few or many, or as a class for expanded clones.

few	TRBV6-2/TRBV6-3	NA	TRBJ2-4	TGTGCCAGCAGCATAACAGGGGCCAAAAACATTCAGTACTTC	CASSITGAKNIQYF
NA	TRBV12-3/TRBV12-4	NA	TRBJ2-7	TGTGCCAGTAGTAGTCACGGGGACGAGCAGTACTTC	CASSSHGDEQYF
few	TRBV4-1	TRBD1	TRBJ2-7	TGCGCCAGCAGCGGGGGACAGGGGAGAATGGAGCAGTACTTC	CASSGGQGRMEQYF
NA	TRBV27	NA	TRBJ2-7	TGTGCCAGCAGTTTATTAGCAGGGGGGGTCCCCTACGAGCAGTACTTC	CASSLLAGGVPYEQYF
many	TRBV4-3	NA	TRBJ2-3	TGCGCCAGCAGCCCTCGGACCGAGCCAGATACGCAGTATTTT	CASSPRTEPDTQYF
many	TRBV11-2	NA	TRBJ1-2	TGTGCCAGCAGCTCACGACAGAACTATGGCTACACCTTC	CASSSRQNYGYTF
NA	TRBV7-2	NA	TRBJ1-2	TGTGCCAGCACCAGTACCACGCAAGCGAGTTATGGCTACACCTTC	CASTSTTQASYGYTF
many	TRBV2	TRBD1	TRBJ2-7	TGTGCCAGCAGTGAGGTGACAGGGGGGAGCTCCTACGAGCAGTACTTC	CASSEVTGGSSYEQYF
NA	TRBV9	NA	TRBJ2-7	TGTGCCAGCAGCGTAGATCTAGGCGAGCAGTACTTC	CASSVDLGEQYF
NA	TRBV28	NA	TRBJ1-2	TGTGCCAGCAGTTCTAGCGGCCGGGACAATAATGGCTACACCTTC	CASSSSGRDNNGYTF
NA	TRBV6-2/TRBV6-3	TRBD1	TRBJ2-7	TGTGCCAGCAGTGGCCCCGGGACAGGGGACTACGAGCAGTACTTC	CASSGPGTGDYEQYF
NA	TRBV11-2	NA	TRBJ2-3	TGTGCCAGCAGCCGACACAAAATCATATCCCCAACTAGCACAGATACGCAGTATTTT	CASSRHKIISPTSTDTQYF
few	TRBV6-2/TRBV6-3	TRBD1	TRBJ1-5	TGTGCCAGCAAAGACAGGGACAATCAGCCCCAGCATTTT	CASKDRDNQPQHF
NA	TRBV20-1	NA	TRBJ1-2	TGCAGTGCGAAAAAAACAGGAGTCTATGGCTACACCTTC	CSAKKTGVYGYTF
few	TRBV7-9	TRBD1	TRBJ1-6	TGTGCCAGCAGCCTACAGGGGTCAGTTACACCCCTCCACTTT	CASSLQGSVTPLHF
many	TRBV6-2/TRBV6-3	NA	TRBJ2-1	TGTGCCAGCAAGGATTACGCCGGGCCTCGGCTTCGGAATGAGCAGTTCTTC	CASKDYAGPRLRNEQFF
NA	TRBV7-9	NA	TRBJ1-1	TGTGCCGGTAGCCCCCTTTTTTCCGCTGAAGCTTTCTTT	CAGSPLFSAEAFF
few	TRBV14	TRBD1	TRBJ2-2	TGTGCCAGCAGCCAGCTACAGGGGGCCGGGGAGCTGTTTTTT	CASSQLQGAGELFF
many	TRBV4-3	NA	TRBJ1-2	TGCGCCAGCAGCCAAGATGCCTCGGGATATAACTATGGCTACACCTTC	CASSQDASGYNYGYTF
NA	TRBV9	NA	TRBJ1-2	TGTGCCAGCCGCGTAGCGGACGAGCCAAATGGCTACACCTTC	CASRVADEPNGYTF
NA	TRBV6-2/TRBV6-3	NA	TRBJ2-3	TGTGCCAGCAGTTACTCCGCGGAGGATATGCAGTATTTT	CASSYSAEDMQYF
NA	TRBV5-1	TRBD1	TRBJ1-3	TGCGCCAGCAGCATGGACAGGACTGGAAACACCATATATTTT	CASSMDRTGNTIYF
NA	TRBV7-3	NA	TRBJ2-5	TGTGCCAGCAGCTTAAACCCCATGCAAACCGGGAGACAAGAGACCCAGTACTTC	CASSLNPMQTGRQETQYF
NA	TRBV4-1	NA	TRBJ2-1	TGCGCCAGCAGCCAACCGAGGACGGAGAGGAAGCAGTTCTTC	CASSQPRTERKQFF
few	TRBV5-6	NA	TRBJ2-4	TGTGCCAGCAGCTTGGGTGCGGCCAAAAACATTCAGTACTTC	CASSLGAAKNIQYF
NA	TRBV12-3/TRBV12-4	NA	TRBJ2-7	TGTGCCAGCAGTTTGGACAGAGGGTGGAATGAGCAGTACTTC	CASSLDRGWNEQYF
few	TRBV10-3	TRBD1	TRBJ1-1	TGTGCCATCAGCGTCGACAGGGGAAACACTGAAGCTTTCTTT	CAISVDRGNTEAFF
many	TRBV6-6	NA	TRBJ2-7	TGTGCCAGCAGTCAACAGGGGACTACCCCCTACGAGCAGTACTTC	CASSQQGTTPYEQYF
once	TRBV6-2/TRBV6-3	NA	TRBJ2-2	TGTGCCAGCAGTTACCATCAATCAGTGGCAGGGGTCACCGGGGAGCTGTTTTTT	CASSYHQSVAGVTGELFF
few	TRBV2	NA	TRBJ1-2	TGTGCCAGCAGTGAGCCGGGACCGTACTATGGCTACACCTTC	CASSEPGPYYGYTF
many	TRBV4-2	NA	TRBJ2-3	TGCGCCAGCAGCCAAGGGGGAGCCACAGATACGCAGTATTTT	CASSQGGATDTQYF
many	TRBV10-3	TRBD1	TRBJ1-2	TGTGCCATCAGTGACCGACAGGGGGAGGATGGCTACACCTTC	CAISDRQGEDGYTF
few	TRBV12-3/TRBV12-4	TRBD2	TRBJ2-7	TGTGCCAGCAGTCCTCGGACTAGCGGGGGGCTCCCTCATGAGCAGTACTTC	CASSPRTSGGLPHEQYF
NA	TRBV20-1	NA	TRBJ1-1	TGCAGTGCTAGAGATCACAGGGAGAACACTGAAGCTTTCTTT	CSARDHRENTEAFF
NA	TRBV27	NA	TRBJ2-5	TGTGCCAGCAGTTTGAGGAGGAATGAGCAGTACTTC	CASSLRRNEQYF
NA	TRBV7-6	NA	TRBJ2-1	TGTGCCAGCAGCAAAGGGTGGGGGCCAGTGAATGAGCAGTTCTTC	CASSKGWGPVNEQFF
few	TRBV14	NA	TRBJ2-4	TGTGCCAGCAGCTCAGGGGGGAATGAGCAGTACTTC	CASSSGGNEQYF
few	TRBV4-3	TRBD2	TRBJ2-4	TGCGCCAGCAGCCAAGTTTTAGCGGGGTCGAGGGGGGCCAAAAACATTCAGTACTTC	CASSQVLAGSRGAKNIQYF
few	TRBV20-1	TRBD2	TRBJ2-5	TGCAGTGCCACCGGGACTAGAAAGACCCAGTACTTC	CSATGTRKTQYF
few	TRBV20-1	TRBD2	TRBJ2-5	TGCAGTGCTCTAGCGGGGGGGGCTAGGGAGACCCAGTACTTC	CSALAGGARETQYF
NA	TRBV4-3	NA	TRBJ1-1	TGTGCCAGCAGCCAAGGCAGGGACACTGAAGCTTTCTTT	CASSQGRDTEAFF
NA	TRBV20-1	NA	TRBJ2-7	TGCAGTGCTCGGATGCGGGGTACTTACGAGCAGTACTTC	CSARMRGTYEQYF
NA	TRBV14	TRBD1	TRBJ2-1	TGTGCCAGCAGCCAAGAGGACAGGTGGGGTGAGCAGTTCTTC	CASSQEDRWGEQFF